Listed below are T cell receptor beta chains from one sample, sequenced in a study of T-cell reconstitution after alpha-beta-depleted transplantation in children. MiXCR was run by TCRdb on the PCR reads, yielding one entry per CDR3 protein. This table has under 400,000 distinct CDR3 sequences, around 25% appearing once. Sample: PBMCs, mostly from graft donor cells, taken 180 days after TCRalphabeta/CD19-depleted stem cell transplant. All receptors come from a male patient younger than 18 who had a stem cell transplant for acute lymphoblastic leukemia, so the T cells may come from the graft donor. Both conserved end residues are part of each CDR3. A D gene is named only where the DNA matches it firmly. Only some rows state a clone size, as once, few, many or a class for expanded clones.

>TRBJ2-1|TRBV9|14|.|few
CASSVGVLSDEQFF
TGTGCCAGCAGCGTAGGGGTGTTGAGCGATGAGCAGTTCTTC
>TRBJ2-5|TRBV20-1|16|TRBD1|few
CSARAPLETGVKTQYF
TGCAGTGCTAGAGCCCCGCTGGAGACAGGGGTGAAGACCCAGTACTTC
>TRBJ2-7|TRBV27|13|.|many
CASSPRDNYEQYF
TGTGCCAGCAGTCCCCGGGACAACTACGAGCAGTACTTC
>TRBJ2-7|TRBV29-1|13|.|.
CSVPSESSYEQYF
TGCAGCGTACCCAGTGAGAGCTCCTACGAGCAGTACTTC
>TRBJ2-3|TRBV12-3/TRBV12-4|16|.|many
CASSPTRSRGTDTQYF
TGTGCCAGCAGCCCAACTAGGTCGAGGGGCACAGATACGCAGTATTTT
>TRBJ2-1|TRBV6-5|13|.|.
CASSYSVRNEQFF
TGTGCCAGCAGTTACTCCGTAAGGAATGAGCAGTTCTTC
>TRBJ2-5|TRBV29-1|13|.|few
CSASQGSSKTQYF
TGCAGCGCTTCACAGGGAAGCTCGAAGACCCAGTACTTC
>TRBJ2-7|TRBV7-9|15|.|few
CASSLFSGAVYEQYF
TGTGCCAGCAGCTTATTTTCGGGAGCGGTATACGAGCAGTACTTC
>TRBJ2-1|TRBV7-8|13|.|.
CASSGWSGNEQFF
TGTGCCAGCAGTGGATGGTCCGGAAATGAGCAGTTCTTC
>TRBJ1-6|TRBV7-9|15|.|once
CASSQRQENNSPLHF
TGTGCCAGCAGCCAGAGACAGGAGAATAATTCACCCCTCCACTTT
>TRBJ2-7|TRBV29-1|15|TRBD1|few
CSVVPGTGFSYEQYF
TGCAGCGTCGTTCCCGGGACAGGATTCTCCTACGAGCAGTACTTC
>TRBJ2-3|TRBV27|15|.|few
CASSLSWGSRDTQYF
TGTGCCAGCAGTTTATCGTGGGGGAGCCGAGATACGCAGTATTTT
>TRBJ2-1|TRBV20-1|16|TRBD2|.
CSANPTSGSIYNEQFF
TGCAGTGCTAATCCGACTAGCGGGAGCATCTACAATGAGCAGTTCTTC
>TRBJ1-1|TRBV27|15|.|few
CASSPTRGGNTEAFF
TGTGCCAGCAGTCCTACTCGAGGGGGGAACACTGAAGCTTTCTTT
>TRBJ2-4|TRBV20-1|17|.|few
CSASSKATALAKNIQYF
TGCAGTGCTAGCTCCAAAGCGACAGCCCTAGCCAAAAACATTCAGTACTTC
>TRBJ2-7|TRBV4-2|14|.|.
CASSQDIGSYEQYF
TGTGCCAGCAGCCAAGATATAGGTTCCTACGAGCAGTACTTC
>TRBJ1-1|TRBV29-1|13|.|many
CSVDGGSGTEAFF
TGCAGCGTTGATGGGGGTTCGGGTACTGAAGCTTTCTTT
>TRBJ2-2|TRBV5-1|16|.|.
CASSLGREGNTGELFF
TGCGCCAGCAGCTTGGGACGGGAAGGGAACACCGGGGAGCTGTTTTTT
>TRBJ2-2|TRBV11-2|15|.|few
CASSSFPGNTGELFF
TGTGCCAGCAGCTCATTCCCCGGCAACACCGGGGAGCTGTTTTTT
>TRBJ2-5|TRBV4-1|14|TRBD1|few
CASSATGVRETQYF
TGCGCCAGCAGCGCGACAGGGGTTCGGGAGACCCAGTACTTC
>TRBJ2-1|TRBV6-1|16|TRBD1|.
CASSIDRALAYNEQFF
TGTGCCAGCAGCATTGACAGGGCACTTGCCTACAATGAGCAGTTCTTC
>TRBJ2-2|TRBV25-1|13|.|.
CASSEVGAGELFF
TGTGCCAGCAGTGAAGTTGGGGCCGGGGAGCTGTTTTTT
>TRBJ2-1|TRBV5-1|16|.|few
CASSLAPTDPYNEQFF
TGCGCCAGCAGCTTGGCCCCGACAGACCCCTACAATGAGCAGTTCTTC
>TRBJ2-7|TRBV15|14|TRBD2|few
CATSSLAGAYEQYF
TGTGCCACCAGTAGCTTAGCGGGAGCGTACGAGCAGTACTTC
>TRBJ2-2|TRBV7-8|15|TRBD2|few
CAGTSGRANTGELFF
TGTGCCGGGACTAGCGGGAGGGCAAACACCGGGGAGCTGTTTTTT
>TRBJ2-1|TRBV11-2|16|TRBD2|.
CASSLAGGGAYNEQFF
TGTGCCAGCAGCTTAGCGGGGGGAGGGGCCTACAATGAGCAGTTCTTC
>TRBJ2-1|TRBV25-1|15|.|.
CASSELGHSYNEQFF
TGTGCCAGCAGTGAATTAGGCCACTCCTACAATGAGCAGTTCTTC
>TRBJ2-1|TRBV9|15|.|few
CASSGHPGRDNEQFF
TGTGCCAGCAGCGGTCACCCAGGACGGGACAATGAGCAGTTCTTC
>TRBJ2-3|TRBV5-1|15|.|few
CASSPFLRGEDTQYF
TGCGCCAGCAGTCCCTTCTTGAGGGGTGAAGATACGCAGTATTTT
>TRBJ1-4|TRBV5-1|13|.|few
CASSRELNEKLFF
TGCGCCAGCAGCAGGGAGCTTAATGAAAAACTGTTTTTT
>TRBJ2-4|TRBV3-1|18|TRBD2|few
CASSRKLAGEVAKNIQYF
TGTGCCAGCAGCCGCAAACTAGCGGGAGAGGTAGCCAAAAACATTCAGTACTTC
>TRBJ2-3|TRBV7-6|16|TRBD2|.
CASSLSFLAGATTQYF
TGTGCCAGCAGCCTGAGCTTTCTAGCGGGAGCGACCACGCAGTATTTT
>TRBJ2-1|TRBV29-1|17|TRBD2|few
CSVVRGLAGLSYNEQFF
TGCAGCGTTGTCCGGGGACTAGCGGGCCTCTCCTACAATGAGCAGTTCTTC
>TRBJ1-5|TRBV12-3/TRBV12-4|15|TRBD1|.
CASRPTGGGGQPQHF
TGTGCCAGCCGCCCGACAGGGGGGGGCGGTCAGCCCCAGCATTTT
>TRBJ2-3|TRBV4-1|16|.|.
CASSQEFGTLTDTQYF
TGCGCCAGCAGCCAAGAGTTCGGGACTTTGACAGATACGCAGTATTTT
>TRBJ2-1|TRBV9|16|TRBD2|.
CASSVGLAGTYNEQFF
TGTGCCAGCAGCGTAGGGCTAGCGGGAACCTACAATGAGCAGTTCTTC